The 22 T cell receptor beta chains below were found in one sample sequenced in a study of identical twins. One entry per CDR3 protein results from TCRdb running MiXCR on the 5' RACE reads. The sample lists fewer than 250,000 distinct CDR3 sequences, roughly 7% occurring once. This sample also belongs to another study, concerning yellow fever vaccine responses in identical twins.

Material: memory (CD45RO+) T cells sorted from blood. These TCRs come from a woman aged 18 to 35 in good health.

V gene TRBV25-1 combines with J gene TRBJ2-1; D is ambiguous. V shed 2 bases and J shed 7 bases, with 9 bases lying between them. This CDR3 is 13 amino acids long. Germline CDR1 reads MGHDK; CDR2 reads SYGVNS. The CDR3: CASSETVGNEQFF. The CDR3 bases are TGTGCCAGCAGTGAAACCGTGGGAAATGAGCAGTTCTTC.

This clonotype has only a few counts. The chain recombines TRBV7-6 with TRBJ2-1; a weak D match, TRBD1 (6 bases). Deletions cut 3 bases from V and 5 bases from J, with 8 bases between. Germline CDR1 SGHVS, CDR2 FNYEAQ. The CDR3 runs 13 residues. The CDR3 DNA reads TGTGCCAGCAGCTTTGGACAGCACAATGAGCAGTTCTTC. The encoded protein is CASSFGQHNEQFF.

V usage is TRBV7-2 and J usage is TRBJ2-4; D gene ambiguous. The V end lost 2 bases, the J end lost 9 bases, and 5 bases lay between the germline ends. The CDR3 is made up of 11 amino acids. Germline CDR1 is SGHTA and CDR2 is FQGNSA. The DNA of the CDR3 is TGTGCCAGCAGCTTATCAACCATTCAGTACTTC. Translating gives CASSLSTIQYF. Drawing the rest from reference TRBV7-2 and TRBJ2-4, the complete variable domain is GAGVSQSPSNKVTEKGKDVELRCDPISGHTALYWYRQSLGQGLEFLIYFQGNSAPDKSGLPSDRFSAERTGGSVSTLTIQRTQQEDSAVYLCASSLSTIQYFGAGTRLSVL.

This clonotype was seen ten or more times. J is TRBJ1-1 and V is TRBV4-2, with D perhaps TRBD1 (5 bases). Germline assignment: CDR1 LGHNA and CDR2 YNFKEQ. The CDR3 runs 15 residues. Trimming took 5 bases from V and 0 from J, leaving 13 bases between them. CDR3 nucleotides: TGTGCCAGCAGCACCCCAGGGAGGCTGAACACTGAAGCTTTCTTT. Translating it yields CASSTPGRLNTEAFF.

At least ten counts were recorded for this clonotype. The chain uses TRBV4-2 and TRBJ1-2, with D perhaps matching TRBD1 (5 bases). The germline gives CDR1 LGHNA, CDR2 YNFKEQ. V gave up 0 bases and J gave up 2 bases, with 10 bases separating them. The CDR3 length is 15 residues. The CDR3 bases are TGTGCCAGCAGCCAAGAAGGGTCAGGGAACTATGGCTACACCTTC. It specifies CASSQEGSGNYGYTF.

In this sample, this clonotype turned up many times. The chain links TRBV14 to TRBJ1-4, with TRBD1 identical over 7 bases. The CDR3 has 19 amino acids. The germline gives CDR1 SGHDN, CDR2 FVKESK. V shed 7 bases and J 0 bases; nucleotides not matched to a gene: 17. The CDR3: CASTLRERDRGSTNEKLFF. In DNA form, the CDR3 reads TGTGCCAGCACCCTAAGGGAGCGGGACAGAGGATCAACTAATGAAAAACTGTTTTTT.

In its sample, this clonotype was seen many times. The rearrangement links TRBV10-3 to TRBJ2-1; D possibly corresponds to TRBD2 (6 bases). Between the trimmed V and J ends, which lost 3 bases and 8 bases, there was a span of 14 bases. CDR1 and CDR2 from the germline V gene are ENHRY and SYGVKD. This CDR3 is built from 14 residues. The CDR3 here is CAISDRNWGDEQFF. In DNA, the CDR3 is TGTGCCATCAGTGATCGGAATTGGGGGGATGAGCAGTTCTTC.

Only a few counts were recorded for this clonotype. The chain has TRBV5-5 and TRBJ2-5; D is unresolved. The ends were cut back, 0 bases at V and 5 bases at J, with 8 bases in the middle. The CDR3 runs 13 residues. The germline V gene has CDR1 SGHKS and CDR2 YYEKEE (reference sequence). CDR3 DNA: TGTGCCAGCAGCTTGGTGGCACCGGAGACCCAGTACTTC. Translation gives CASSLVAPETQYF.

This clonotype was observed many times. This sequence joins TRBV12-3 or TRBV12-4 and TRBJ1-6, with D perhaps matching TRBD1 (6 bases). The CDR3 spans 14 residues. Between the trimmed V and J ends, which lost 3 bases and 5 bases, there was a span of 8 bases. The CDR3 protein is CASSLPGDNSPLHF. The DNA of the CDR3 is TGTGCCAGCAGTTTGCCAGGGGATAATTCACCCCTCCACTTT.

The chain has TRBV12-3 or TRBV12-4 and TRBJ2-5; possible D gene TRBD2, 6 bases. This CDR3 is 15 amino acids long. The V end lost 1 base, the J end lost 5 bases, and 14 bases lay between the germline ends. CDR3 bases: TGTGCCAGCAGTTTAGGGTTGTGGCTAGCGGAGACCCAGTACTTC. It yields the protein CASSLGLWLAETQYF.

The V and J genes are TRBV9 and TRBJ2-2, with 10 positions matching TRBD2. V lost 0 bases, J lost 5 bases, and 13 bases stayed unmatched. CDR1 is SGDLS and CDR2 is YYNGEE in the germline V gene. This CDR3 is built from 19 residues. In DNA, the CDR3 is TGTGCCAGCAGCGTAGGTGCTGGGTGGACTAGCGGAAATACCGGGGAGCTGTTTTTT. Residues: CASSVGAGWTSGNTGELFF.

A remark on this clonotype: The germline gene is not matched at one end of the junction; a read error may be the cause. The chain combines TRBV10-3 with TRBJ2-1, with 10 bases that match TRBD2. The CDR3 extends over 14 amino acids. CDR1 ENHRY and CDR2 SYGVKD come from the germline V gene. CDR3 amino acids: CAIGLAVSHNEQVF. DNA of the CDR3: TGTGCCATCGGACTAGCGGTTTCCCACAATGAGCAGGTCTTC.

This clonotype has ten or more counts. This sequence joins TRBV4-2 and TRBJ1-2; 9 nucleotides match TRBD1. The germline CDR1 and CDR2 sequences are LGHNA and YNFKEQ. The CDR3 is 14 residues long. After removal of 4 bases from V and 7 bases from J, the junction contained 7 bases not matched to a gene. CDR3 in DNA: TGTGCCAGCAGCCCGTATACAGGGGGCGGTGGCTACACCTTC. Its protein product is CASSPYTGGGGYTF.

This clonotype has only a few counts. CDR3 nucleotide sequence: TGTGCCAGCACCCGGGTCGGGCGCAAAAACACCGGGGAGCTGTTTTTT. Protein product: CASTRVGRKNTGELFF. V gene TRBV5-6 combines with J gene TRBJ2-2, with D hard to call. This CDR3 is built from 16 residues. In germline, CDR1 is SGHDT, CDR2 YYEEEE. V was cut by 6 bases and J by 2 bases, with 17 bases left in between.

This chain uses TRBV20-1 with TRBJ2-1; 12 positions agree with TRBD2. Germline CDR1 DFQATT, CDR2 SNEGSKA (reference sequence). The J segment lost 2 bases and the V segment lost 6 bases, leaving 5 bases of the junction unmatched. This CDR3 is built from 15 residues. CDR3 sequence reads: CSANLAGGAYNEQFF. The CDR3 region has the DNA TGCAGTGCAAACCTAGCGGGAGGGGCCTACAATGAGCAGTTCTTC.

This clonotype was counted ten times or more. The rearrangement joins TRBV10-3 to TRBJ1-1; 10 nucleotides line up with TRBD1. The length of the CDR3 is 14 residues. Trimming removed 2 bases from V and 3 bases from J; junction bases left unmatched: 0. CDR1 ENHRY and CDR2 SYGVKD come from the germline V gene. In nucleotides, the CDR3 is TGTGCCATCAGTGAGGGACAGGGGGACACTGAAGCTTTCTTT. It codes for CAISEGQGDTEAFF.

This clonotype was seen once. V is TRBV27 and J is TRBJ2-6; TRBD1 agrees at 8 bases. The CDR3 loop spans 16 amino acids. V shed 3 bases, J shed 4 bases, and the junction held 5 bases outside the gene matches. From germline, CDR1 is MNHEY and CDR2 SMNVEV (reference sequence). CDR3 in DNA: TGTGCCAGCAGTTTCTCTCAGGGGGCCGGGGCCAACGTCCTGACTTTC. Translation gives CASSFSQGAGANVLTF.

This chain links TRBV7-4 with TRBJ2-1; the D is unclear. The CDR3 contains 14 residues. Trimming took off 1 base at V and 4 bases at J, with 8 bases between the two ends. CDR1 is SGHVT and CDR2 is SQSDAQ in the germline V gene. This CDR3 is CASSLGGFYNEQFF. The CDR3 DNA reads TGTGCCAGCAGCTTAGGTGGGTTTTACAATGAGCAGTTCTTC. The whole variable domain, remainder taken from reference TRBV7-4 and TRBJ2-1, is GAGVSQSPRYKVAKRGRDVALRCDSISGHVTLYWYRQTLGQGSEVLTYSQSDAQRDKSGRPSGRFSAERPERSVSTLKIQRTEQGDSAVYLCASSLGGFYNEQFFGPGTRLTVL.

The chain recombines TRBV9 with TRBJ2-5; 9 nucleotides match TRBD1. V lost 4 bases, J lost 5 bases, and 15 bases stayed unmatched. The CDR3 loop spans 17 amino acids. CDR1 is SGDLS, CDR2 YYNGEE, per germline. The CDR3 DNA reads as TGTGCCAGCAGCCCGAGGGTGACAGGGGGAACAGGGGAGACCCAGTACTTC. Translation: CASSPRVTGGTGETQYF.

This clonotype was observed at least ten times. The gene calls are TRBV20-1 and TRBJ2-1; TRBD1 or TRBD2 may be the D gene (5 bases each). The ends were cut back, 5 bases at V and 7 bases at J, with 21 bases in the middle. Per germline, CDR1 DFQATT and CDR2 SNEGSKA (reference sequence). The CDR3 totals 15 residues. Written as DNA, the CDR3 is TGCAGTGCTCCCCTTCAGGACTCGTGGGGGAATGAGCAGTTCTTC. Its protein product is CSAPLQDSWGNEQFF.

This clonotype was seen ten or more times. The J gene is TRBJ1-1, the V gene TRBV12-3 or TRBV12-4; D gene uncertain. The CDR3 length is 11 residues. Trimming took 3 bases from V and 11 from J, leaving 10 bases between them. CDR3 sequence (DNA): TGTGCCAGCAGTTTTGGCCTGAGTGCTTTCTTT. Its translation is CASSFGLSAFF.

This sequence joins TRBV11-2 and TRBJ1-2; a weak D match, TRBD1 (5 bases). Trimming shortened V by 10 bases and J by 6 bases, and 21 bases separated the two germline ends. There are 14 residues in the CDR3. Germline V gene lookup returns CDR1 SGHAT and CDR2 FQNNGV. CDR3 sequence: CATTQGRGLHGYTF. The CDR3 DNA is TGTGCCACCACTCAAGGGAGGGGCCTGCATGGCTACACCTTC.